This T cell receptor (beta chain) derives from a study of cytomegalovirus exposure and HLA in healthy donors. The CDR3 contains 14 residues. Trimming removed 0 bases from V and 6 bases from J, with 10 bases in between. CDR1 is LNHNV and CDR2 is YYDKDF in the germline V gene (reference sequence). The PCR employed 60 Vbeta primers together with 13 Jbeta primers. Libraries were prepared by immunoSEQ multiplex PCR; TCRdb keeps only in-frame clonotypes and omits some of them. Here the sample spans 150,000 to 200,000 clones, over 60% being singletons. The sequenced sample consisted of PBMCs. The chain links TRBV15 to TRBJ2-3; possibly TRBD1 for D (5 bases). The TCR originated in a girl aged 5-17 years in good health and CMV-seronegative. The CDR3 region is CATSRDWQGDTQYF. CDR3 nucleotide sequence: TGTGCCACCAGCAGAGATTGGCAGGGTGATACGCAGTATTTT.